One sample yielded the 5 T cell receptor beta chains listed below, sequenced in a study of shared clonotypes between healthy human individuals. Naive CD8 cells were CD45RO-negative, positively selected for CCR7, excluding terminally differentiated effector memory CD45RA+ cells. Method: immunoSEQ multiplex PCR; TCRdb's copy keeps in-frame clones and lacks some. The sample shows 2 million to 2.5 million clones, about 93% of them seen only once. The sample consisted of naive CD8+ T cells from PBMCs. The receptors were sampled from a man between 18 and 35 years old in good health. Some clones in this sample may be carry-over from other donors' samples.

About this clone itself: Other nucleotide sequences from this sample produce the same CDR3. The genes are TRBV28 and TRBJ1-2; no clear D. Trimming pared 3 bases from V and 8 bases from J, leaving 7 bases between. The germline V gene has CDR1 MDHEN and CDR2 SYDVKM. The CDR3 spans 11 residues. The CDR3: CASSFVGGYTF. In DNA, the CDR3 is TGTGCCAGCAGTTTCGTCGGAGGCTACACCTTC.

This rearrangement joins TRBV13 to TRBJ2-5; 9 bases align to TRBD1. This CDR3 has 16 residues. Germline loops: CDR1 PRHDT, CDR2 FYEKMQ (reference sequence). With V trimmed by 0 bases and J by 5 bases, 7 bases remained unmatched. In DNA form, the CDR3 reads TGTGCCAGCAGCTTAGGGTTTGGGACAGGGATGGAGACCCAGTACTTC. This translates into CASSLGFGTGMETQYF.

This chain joins TRBV13 and TRBJ2-1, with D possibly being TRBD2 (5 bases). The germline V gene has CDR1 PRHDT and CDR2 FYEKMQ (reference sequence). This CDR3 contains 14 residues. Trimming stripped 6 bases from V and 3 bases from J, with 12 bases between. The CDR3 DNA follows: TGTGCCAGCAGGGTGGGCGGGCTCTACAATGAGCAGTTCTTC. It yields the protein CASRVGGLYNEQFF.

The rearrangement joins TRBV29-1 to TRBJ2-1; D is possibly TRBD2 (6 bases). The V end lost 2 bases, the J end lost 4 bases, and 18 bases lay between the germline ends. Germline loops: CDR1 SQVTM, CDR2 ANQGSEA. This CDR3 comprises 16 residues. CDR3 DNA sequence: TGCAGCGTTGAAAAGTTGGTTAGCGGAGCTTACAATGAGCAGTTCTTC. It is translated as CSVEKLVSGAYNEQFF.

The chain recombines TRBV4-3 with TRBJ1-4; maybe TRBD1 (6 bases). CDR3 length: 15 amino acids. Trimming took off 5 bases at V and 7 bases at J, with 17 bases between the two ends. The V gene's germline CDR1 is LGHNA and CDR2 YSLEER. The CDR3 nucleotides are TGCGCCAGCAGCAACTCTGCCGGGGGCGGTGAAAAACTGTTTTTT. It translates to CASSNSAGGGEKLFF.